The T cell receptor beta chain described here comes from a study of T cells after yellow fever vaccination. The authors made TCR cDNA by 5'RACE template switching, adding a universal primer site and UMIs. TCRdb reprocessed the 5' RACE reads via MiXCR and lists one record per CDR3 protein. The data hold about 220,000 distinct CDR3 sequences, with 3% to 4% observed a single time. Trimming pared 5 bases from V and 5 bases from J, leaving 9 bases between. This CDR3 region has 13 residues. Germline assignment: CDR1 LGHNT and CDR2 FRNRAP. This clonotype was found many times. Sequencing used CD4+ T cells sorted from PBMCs, obtained 10 days after the yellow fever booster vaccination. This chain connects TRBV12-5 to TRBJ2-2; D not resolved. The TCR originated in a man aged 18 to 35 who received the YFV17D yellow fever vaccine. CDR3 residues: CASGPQRTGELFF. CDR3 DNA sequence: TGTGCTAGTGGTCCTCAGAGGACCGGGGAGCTGTTTTTT.